This TCR beta chain was found in a study of T-cell memory formation after mild COVID-19. Study outcomes and limitations: The authors left the SARS-CoV-2 specificity of second-wave clones peaking on day 37 unconfirmed.

The CDR3 sequence is 19 residues long. The germline V gene encodes CDR1 SGHTA and CDR2 FQGNSA. V shed 1 base, J shed 0 bases, and the junction held 10 bases outside the gene matches. Details on this clonotype: Antigen specificity is unknown.

The TCR alpha and TCR beta cDNA libraries, bearing sample barcodes and UMIs, were generated by 5'RACE using constant-segment primers. TCRdb reanalysed the 5' RACE reads using MiXCR and keeps one entry per CDR3 protein. The sample shows 120,000 to 150,000 distinct CDR3 sequences, around 21% of them seen only once. The clonotype comes from an adult woman who had mild COVID-19 (a few samples of this study predate the infection). Cell type and time point are not known. The rearrangement uses TRBV7-2 and TRBJ2-3, with 10 bases lining up with TRBD2. The sequenced sample consisted of PBMCs or a T cell subset sorted from them (not recorded which). For the CDR3, the DNA is TGTGCCAGCAGCTTAGGGCCGGCTAGCGGGAGTGCTAGCACAGATACGCAGTATTTT. As protein: CASSLGPASGSASTDTQYF.